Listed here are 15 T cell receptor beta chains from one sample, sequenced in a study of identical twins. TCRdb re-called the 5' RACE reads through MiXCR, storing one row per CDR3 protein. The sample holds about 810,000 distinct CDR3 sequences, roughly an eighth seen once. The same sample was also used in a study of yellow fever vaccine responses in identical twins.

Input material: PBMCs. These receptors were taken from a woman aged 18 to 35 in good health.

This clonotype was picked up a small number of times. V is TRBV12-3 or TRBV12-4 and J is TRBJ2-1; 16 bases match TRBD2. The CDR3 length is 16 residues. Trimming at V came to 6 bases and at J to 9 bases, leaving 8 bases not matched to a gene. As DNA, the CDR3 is TGTGCCAGCAGCCTGGGACTAGCGGGAGGGCTTGGTGAGCAGTTCTTC. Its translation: CASSLGLAGGLGEQFF.

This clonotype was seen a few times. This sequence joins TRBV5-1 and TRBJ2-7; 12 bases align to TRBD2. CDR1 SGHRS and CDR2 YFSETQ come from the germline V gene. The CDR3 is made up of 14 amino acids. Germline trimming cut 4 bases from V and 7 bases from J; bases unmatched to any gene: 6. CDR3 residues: CASSQTSGRNEQYF. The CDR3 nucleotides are TGCGCCAGCAGCCAGACTAGCGGGAGAAATGAGCAGTACTTC. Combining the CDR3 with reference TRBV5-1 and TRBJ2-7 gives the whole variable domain KAGVTQTPRYLIKTRGQQVTLSCSPISGHRSVSWYQQTPGQGLQFLFEYFSETQRNKGNFPGRFSGRQFSNSRSEMNVSTLELGDSALYLCASSQTSGRNEQYFGPGTRLTVT.

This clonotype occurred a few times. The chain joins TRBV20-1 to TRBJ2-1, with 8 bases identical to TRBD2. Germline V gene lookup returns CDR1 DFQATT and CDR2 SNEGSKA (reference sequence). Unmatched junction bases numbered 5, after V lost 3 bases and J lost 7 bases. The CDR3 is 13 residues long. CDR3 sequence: CSASGRAQNEQFF. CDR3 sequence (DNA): TGCAGTGCTAGCGGGAGGGCCCAAAATGAGCAGTTCTTC.

The CDR3 nucleotides are TGTGCCAGCAGCTTAGCGCGAAGCGGGGGGCGTATGTACCAAGAGACCCAGTACTTC. Its translation is CASSLARSGGRMYQETQYF. This chain uses TRBV7-2 with TRBJ2-5; the match to TRBD2 covers 9 bases. From germline, CDR1 is SGHTA and CDR2 FQGNSA. V shed 0 bases and J 0 bases; nucleotides not matched to a gene: 11. This CDR3 is 19 amino acids long.

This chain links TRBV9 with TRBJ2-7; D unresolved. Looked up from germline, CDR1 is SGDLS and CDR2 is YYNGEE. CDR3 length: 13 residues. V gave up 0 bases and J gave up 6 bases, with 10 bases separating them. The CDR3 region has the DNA TGTGCCAGCAGCGTAGCGGCCACGGGCGAGCAGTACTTC. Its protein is CASSVAATGEQYF.

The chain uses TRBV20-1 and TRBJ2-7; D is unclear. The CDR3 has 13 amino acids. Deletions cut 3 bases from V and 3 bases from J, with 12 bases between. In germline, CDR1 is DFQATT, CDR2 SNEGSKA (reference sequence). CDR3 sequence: CSASREPYYEQYF. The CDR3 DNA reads TGCAGTGCTAGTAGGGAACCTTACTACGAGCAGTACTTC.

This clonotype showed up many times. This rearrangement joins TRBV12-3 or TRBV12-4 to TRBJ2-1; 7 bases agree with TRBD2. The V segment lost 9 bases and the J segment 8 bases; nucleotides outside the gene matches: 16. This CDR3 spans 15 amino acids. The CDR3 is CASGLPGRSRDEQFF. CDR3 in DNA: TGTGCCAGTGGGTTGCCCGGGAGGTCTCGGGATGAGCAGTTCTTC.

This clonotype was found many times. The CDR3 loop is CASSLEGGYTF. The DNA for the CDR3 is TGTGCCAGCAGCTTAGAAGGTGGCTACACCTTC. The rearrangement links TRBV7-9 to TRBJ1-2; D unclear. Trimming removed 1 base at V and 7 bases at J, with 4 bases between. The CDR3 loop spans 11 amino acids. Germline V gene sequence: CDR1 SEHNR, CDR2 FQNEAQ (reference sequence).

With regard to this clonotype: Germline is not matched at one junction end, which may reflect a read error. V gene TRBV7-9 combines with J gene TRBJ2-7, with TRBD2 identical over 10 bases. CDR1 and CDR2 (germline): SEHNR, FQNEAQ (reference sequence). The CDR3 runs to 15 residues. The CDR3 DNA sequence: TGTGCCAGCAGCATCGCCGGGACTAGCGAATACGAGCATTACTTC. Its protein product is CASSIAGTSEYEHYF.

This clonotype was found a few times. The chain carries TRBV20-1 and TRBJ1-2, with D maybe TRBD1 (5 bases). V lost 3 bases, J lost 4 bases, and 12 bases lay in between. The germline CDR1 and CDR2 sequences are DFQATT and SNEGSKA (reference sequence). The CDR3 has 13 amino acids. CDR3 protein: CSASGRVVYGYTF. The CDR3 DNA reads TGCAGTGCTAGCGGCAGGGTGGTCTATGGCTACACCTTC.

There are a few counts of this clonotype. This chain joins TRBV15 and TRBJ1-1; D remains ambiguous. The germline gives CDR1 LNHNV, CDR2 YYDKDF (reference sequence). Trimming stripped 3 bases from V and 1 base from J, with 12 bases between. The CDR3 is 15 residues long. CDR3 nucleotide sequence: TGTGCCACCAGCAGGACTCATTTGGGGAACACTGAAGCTTTCTTT. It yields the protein CATSRTHLGNTEAFF.

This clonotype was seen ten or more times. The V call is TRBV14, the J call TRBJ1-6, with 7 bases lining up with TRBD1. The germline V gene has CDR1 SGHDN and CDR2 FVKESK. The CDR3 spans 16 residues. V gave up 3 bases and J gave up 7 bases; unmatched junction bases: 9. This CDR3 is CASSQNPGTDNSPLHF. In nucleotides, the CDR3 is TGTGCCAGCAGCCAGAACCCCGGGACAGACAATTCACCCCTCCACTTT.

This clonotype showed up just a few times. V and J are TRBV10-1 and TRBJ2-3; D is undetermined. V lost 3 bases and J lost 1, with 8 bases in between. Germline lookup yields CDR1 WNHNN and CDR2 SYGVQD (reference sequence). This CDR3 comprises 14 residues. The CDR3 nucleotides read TGCGCCAGCAGTGATAGTCTAGGCACAGATACGCAGTATTTT. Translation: CASSDSLGTDTQYF.

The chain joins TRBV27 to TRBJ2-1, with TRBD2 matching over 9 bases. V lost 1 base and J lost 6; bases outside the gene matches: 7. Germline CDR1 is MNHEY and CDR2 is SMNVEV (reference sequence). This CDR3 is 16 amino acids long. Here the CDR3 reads CASSLYAGGPFNEQFF. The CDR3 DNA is TGTGCCAGCAGTTTATATGCGGGAGGGCCGTTCAATGAGCAGTTCTTC.

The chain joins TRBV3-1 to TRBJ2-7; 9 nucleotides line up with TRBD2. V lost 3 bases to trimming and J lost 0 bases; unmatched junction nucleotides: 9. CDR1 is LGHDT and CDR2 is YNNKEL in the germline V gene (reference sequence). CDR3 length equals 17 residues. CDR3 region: CASSQGPIAGVSYEQYF. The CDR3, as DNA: TGTGCCAGCAGCCAGGGGCCAATAGCGGGAGTCTCCTACGAGCAGTACTTC.